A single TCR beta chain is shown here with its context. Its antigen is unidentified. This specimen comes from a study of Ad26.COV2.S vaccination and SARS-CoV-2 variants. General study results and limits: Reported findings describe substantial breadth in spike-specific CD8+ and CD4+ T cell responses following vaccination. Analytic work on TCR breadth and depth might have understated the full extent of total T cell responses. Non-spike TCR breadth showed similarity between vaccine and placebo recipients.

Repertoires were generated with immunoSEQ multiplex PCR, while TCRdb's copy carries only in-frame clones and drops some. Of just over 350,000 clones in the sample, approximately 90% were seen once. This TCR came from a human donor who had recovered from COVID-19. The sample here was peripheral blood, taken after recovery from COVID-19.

CDR3 DNA: TGTGCCACCAGCAGAGATCCGAGTTTCACTAACTATGGCTACACCTTC. Its protein product is CATSRDPSFTNYGYTF. This chain connects TRBV15 to TRBJ1-2; D is ambiguous. Germline V lookup: CDR1 LNHNV, CDR2 YYDKDF (reference sequence). This CDR3 has 16 residues. V shed 0 bases and J shed 0 bases, with 11 bases lying between them.